The clone carrying this T cell receptor beta chain was seen once. The CDR3 covers 16 residues. Germline V CDR1 and CDR2: SGHNT, YYREEE (reference sequence). The V gene end was trimmed by 4 bases and the J gene end by 0 bases; junction bases not matched to a gene: 6. The source of the sample is a study of control samples from healthy donors and cancer patients. Here immunoSEQ multiplex PCR was the method, and the copy in TCRdb shows in-frame clones only, minus some. The sample includes some 210,000 clones, approximately 90% of them seen just once. Sequenced material: blood. This TCR came from a man in his thirties or forties in good health. The chain has TRBV5-4 and TRBJ2-3, with 9 bases lining up with TRBD2. The CDR3 loop reads CASSLRLAASTDTQYF. The DNA of the CDR3 is TGTGCCAGCAGCCTTCGACTAGCGGCTAGCACAGATACGCAGTATTTT. Complete variable domain (other parts from reference TRBV5-4 and TRBJ2-3): ETGVTQSPTHLIKTRGQQVTLRCSSQSGHNTVSWYQQALGQGPQFIFQYYREEENGRGNFPPRFSGLQFPNYSSELNVNALELDDSALYLCASSLRLAASTDTQYFGPGTRLTVL.